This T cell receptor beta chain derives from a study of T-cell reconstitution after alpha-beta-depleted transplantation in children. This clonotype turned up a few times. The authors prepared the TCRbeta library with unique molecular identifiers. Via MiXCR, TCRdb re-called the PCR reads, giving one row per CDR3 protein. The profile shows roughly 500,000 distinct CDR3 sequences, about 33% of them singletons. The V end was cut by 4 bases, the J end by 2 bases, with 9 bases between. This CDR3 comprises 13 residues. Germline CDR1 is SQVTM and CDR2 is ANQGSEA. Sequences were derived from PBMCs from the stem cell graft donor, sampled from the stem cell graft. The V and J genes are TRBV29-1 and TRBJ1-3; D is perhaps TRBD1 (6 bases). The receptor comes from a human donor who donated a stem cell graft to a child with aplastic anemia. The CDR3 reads CSVVRGAGNTIYF. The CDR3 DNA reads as TGCAGCGTTGTCAGGGGTGCTGGAAACACCATATATTTT. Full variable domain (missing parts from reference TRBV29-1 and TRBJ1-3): SAVISQKPSRDICQRGTSLTIQCQVDSQVTMMFWYRQQPGQSLTLIATANQGSEATYESGFVIDKFPISRPNLTFSTLTVSNMSPEDSSIYLCSVVRGAGNTIYFGEGSWLTVV.